The TCR beta chain described here comes from a study of T cells after yellow fever vaccination. Study-level findings and limits: Most clones from primary vaccination were detected again post-booster (roughly 95% CD4, 88% CD8). Although the secondary response was weaker, it peaked faster, at day 5 versus 15.

This clonotype was found a few times. Its antigen is still unknown. The germline V gene encodes CDR1 MNHEY and CDR2 SVGEGT. This CDR3 is 14 amino acids long. The V end was cut by 2 bases, the J end by 7 bases, with 14 bases between. Generation of TCR cDNA used 5'RACE template switching (which added a universal primer site and UMIs). TCRdb reprocessed the 5' RACE reads via MiXCR and lists one record per CDR3 protein. The sample contains hundreds of thousands of distinct CDR3 sequences, 13% of which appear only once. The TCR comes from a man aged 25 to 45 who received the YFV17D yellow fever vaccine. The J gene is TRBJ1-1, the V gene TRBV6-2 or TRBV6-3; unclear D gene. The starting material was PBMCs, obtained on the day of the yellow fever booster vaccination. The CDR3 spells CASSYRAGPNEAFF. The CDR3 bases are TGTGCCAGCAGTTACCGGGCCGGACCTAATGAAGCTTTCTTT.